The present T cell receptor (beta chain) was sequenced within a study of blood T cell repertoires in COVID-19. Study-wide background: Researchers got acute and convalescent COVID-19 samples from the United States, Italy and Spain. T cells, B-cell-depleted T cells, or PBMCs supplied cDNA or gDNA.

In the authors' methods: Reference gene primers were amplified, and this amplification served to estimate nucleated cell counts. The protocol was immunoSEQ multiplex PCR, while the TCRdb copy is restricted to in-frame clones and leaves out a portion. V and J calls and clone size come straight from that table; D and trimming were deduced from the DNA. The sample consists of some 200,000 clones, around 80% of them appearing once. V was pared by 11 bases and J by 3 bases, with 17 bases between. The CDR3 length is 14 residues. Germline CDR1 is SEHNR and CDR2 is FQNEAQ (reference sequence). The rearrangement uses TRBV7-9 and TRBJ1-5; D remains ambiguous. Sequenced sample: peripheral blood. The clonotype originates from a human donor in a cohort sampled during active COVID-19. CDR3 bases: TGTGCCTCGGCTGGTTCAGGATTCAATCAGCCCCAGCATTTT. It translates to CASAGSGFNQPQHF.